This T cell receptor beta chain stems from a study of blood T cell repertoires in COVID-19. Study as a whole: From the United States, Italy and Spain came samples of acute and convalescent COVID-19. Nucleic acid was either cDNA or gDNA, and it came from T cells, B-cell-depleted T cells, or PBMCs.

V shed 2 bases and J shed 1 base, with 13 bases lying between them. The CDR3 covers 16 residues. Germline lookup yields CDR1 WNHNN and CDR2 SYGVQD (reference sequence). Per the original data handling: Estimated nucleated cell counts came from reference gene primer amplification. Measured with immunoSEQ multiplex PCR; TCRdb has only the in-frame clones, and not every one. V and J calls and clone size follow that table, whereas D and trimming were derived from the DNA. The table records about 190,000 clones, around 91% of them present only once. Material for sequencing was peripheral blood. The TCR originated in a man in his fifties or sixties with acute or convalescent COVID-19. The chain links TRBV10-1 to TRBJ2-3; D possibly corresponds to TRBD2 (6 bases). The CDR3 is CASSEGRGGGTDTQYF. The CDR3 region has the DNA TGCGCCAGCAGTGAGGGGCGGGGAGGAGGCACAGATACGCAGTATTTT.